This entry is about one TCR beta chain. These data are taken from a study of CD8 T cells in ankylosing spondylitis. V was clipped by 4 bases and J by 0 bases, with 12 bases between them. This CDR3 comprises 14 residues. CDR1 is SQVTM, CDR2 ANQGSEA, per germline. Quantitative 5'-RACE with molecular barcodes produced the TCR beta libraries. A single record per CDR3 protein comes from TCRdb applying MiXCR to the 5' RACE reads. Of approximately 88,000 distinct CDR3 sequences in the sample, 7.5% to 9% were seen once. This sequence was found in a male donor with ankylosing spondylitis or in good health (not recorded which). The sample taken for sequencing was blood, either unsorted or a sorted T cell fraction (not recorded which). This chain links TRBV29-1 with TRBJ2-5; tentatively, D is TRBD1 (6 bases). CDR3 residues: CSVAGQINQETQYF. The CDR3 bases are TGCAGCGTTGCTGGACAGATAAACCAAGAGACCCAGTACTTC.